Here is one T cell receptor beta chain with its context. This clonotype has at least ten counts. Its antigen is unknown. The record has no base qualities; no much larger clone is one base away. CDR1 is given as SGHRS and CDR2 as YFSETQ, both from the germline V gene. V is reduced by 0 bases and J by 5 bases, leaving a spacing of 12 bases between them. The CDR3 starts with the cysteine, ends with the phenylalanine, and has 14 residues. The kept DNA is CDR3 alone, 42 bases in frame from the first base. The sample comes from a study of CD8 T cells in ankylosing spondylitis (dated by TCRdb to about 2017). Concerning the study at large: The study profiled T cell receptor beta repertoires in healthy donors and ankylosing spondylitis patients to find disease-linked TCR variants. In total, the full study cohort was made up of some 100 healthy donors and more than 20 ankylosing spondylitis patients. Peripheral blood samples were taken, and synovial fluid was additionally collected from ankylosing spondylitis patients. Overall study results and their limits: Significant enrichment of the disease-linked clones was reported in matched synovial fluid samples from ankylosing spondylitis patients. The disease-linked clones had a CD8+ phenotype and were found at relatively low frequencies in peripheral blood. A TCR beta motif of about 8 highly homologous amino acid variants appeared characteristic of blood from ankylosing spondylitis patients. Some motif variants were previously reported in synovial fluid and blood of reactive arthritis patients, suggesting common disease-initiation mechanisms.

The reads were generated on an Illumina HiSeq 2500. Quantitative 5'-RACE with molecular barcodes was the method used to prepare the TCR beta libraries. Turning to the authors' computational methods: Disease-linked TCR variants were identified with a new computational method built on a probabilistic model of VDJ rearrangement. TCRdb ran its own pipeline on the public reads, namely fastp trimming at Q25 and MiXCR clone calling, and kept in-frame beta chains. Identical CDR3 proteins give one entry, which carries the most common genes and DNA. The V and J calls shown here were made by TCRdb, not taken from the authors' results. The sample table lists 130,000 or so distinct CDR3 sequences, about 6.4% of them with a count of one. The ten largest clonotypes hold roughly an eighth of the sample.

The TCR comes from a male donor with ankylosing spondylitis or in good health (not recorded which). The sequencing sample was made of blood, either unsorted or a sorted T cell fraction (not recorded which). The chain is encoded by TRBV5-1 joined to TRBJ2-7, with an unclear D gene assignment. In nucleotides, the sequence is TGCGCCAGCAGCTTGGCCCGTTCCGAGGACGAGCAGTACTTC. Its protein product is CASSLARSEDEQYF.